Sequencing of this TCR beta chain was carried out in a study of type 1 regulatory T cells. Overall study: T-allo10 is a Tr1-enriched, alloantigen-specific CD4 T cell product made in vitro.

This clonotype occurred a few times. The CDR3 extends over 15 amino acids. V trimming: 6 bases; J trimming: 2 bases; junction bases outside the gene matches: 8. The germline gives CDR1 SGHRS, CDR2 YFSETQ. TCRdb used MiXCR to reprocess the reads, holding one entry per CDR3 protein. In the table there are approximately 90,000 distinct CDR3 sequences, about a third of which are singletons. The source material was CD4+ T cells, either the whole sample or a sorted fraction (not recorded which). The sequence came from a human donor in good health. The chain recombines TRBV5-1 with TRBJ2-1, with TRBD2 identical over 7 bases. This CDR3 is CASTDSGVTYNEQFF. For the CDR3, the DNA is TGCGCCAGCACCGACAGCGGGGTTACCTACAATGAGCAGTTCTTC.